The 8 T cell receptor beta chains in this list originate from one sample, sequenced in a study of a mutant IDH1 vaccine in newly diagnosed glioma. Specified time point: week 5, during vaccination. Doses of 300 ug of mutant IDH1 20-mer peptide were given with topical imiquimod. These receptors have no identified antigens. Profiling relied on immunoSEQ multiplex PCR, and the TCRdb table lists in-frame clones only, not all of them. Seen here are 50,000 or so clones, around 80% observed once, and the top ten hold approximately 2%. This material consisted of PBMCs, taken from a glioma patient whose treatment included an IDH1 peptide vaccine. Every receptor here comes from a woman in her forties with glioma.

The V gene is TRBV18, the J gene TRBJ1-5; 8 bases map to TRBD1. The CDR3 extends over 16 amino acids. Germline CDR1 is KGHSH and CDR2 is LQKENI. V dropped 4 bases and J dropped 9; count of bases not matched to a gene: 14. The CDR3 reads CASSRDKQGGVWPQHF. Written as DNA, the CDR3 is TGTGCCAGCTCACGGGATAAACAGGGGGGAGTATGGCCCCAGCATTTT.

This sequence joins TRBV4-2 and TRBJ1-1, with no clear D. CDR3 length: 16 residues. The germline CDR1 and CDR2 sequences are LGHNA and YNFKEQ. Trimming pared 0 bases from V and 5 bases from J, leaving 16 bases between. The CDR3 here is CASSQDPHSLGTEAFF. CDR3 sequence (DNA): TGTGCCAGCAGCCAAGATCCTCACAGTCTAGGAACTGAAGCTTTCTTT.

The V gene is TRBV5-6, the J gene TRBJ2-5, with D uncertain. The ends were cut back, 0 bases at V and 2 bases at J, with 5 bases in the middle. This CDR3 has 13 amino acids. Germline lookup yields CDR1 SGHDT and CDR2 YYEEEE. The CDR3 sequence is CASSLVDQETQYF. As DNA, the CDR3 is TGTGCCAGCAGCTTGGTCGATCAAGAGACCCAGTACTTC.

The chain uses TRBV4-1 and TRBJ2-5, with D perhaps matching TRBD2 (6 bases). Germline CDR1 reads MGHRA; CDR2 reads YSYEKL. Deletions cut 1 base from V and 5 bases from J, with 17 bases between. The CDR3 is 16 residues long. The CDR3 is CASSQVGTAGEETQYF. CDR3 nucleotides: TGCGCCAGCAGCCAAGTAGGAACAGCGGGCGAGGAGACCCAGTACTTC.

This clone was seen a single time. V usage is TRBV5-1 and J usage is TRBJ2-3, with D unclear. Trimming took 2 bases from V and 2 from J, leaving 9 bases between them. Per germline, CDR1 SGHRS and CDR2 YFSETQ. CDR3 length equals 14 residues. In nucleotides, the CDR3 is TGCGCCAGCAGCTTCGGACCCACCACAGATACGCAGTATTTT. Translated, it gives CASSFGPTTDTQYF.

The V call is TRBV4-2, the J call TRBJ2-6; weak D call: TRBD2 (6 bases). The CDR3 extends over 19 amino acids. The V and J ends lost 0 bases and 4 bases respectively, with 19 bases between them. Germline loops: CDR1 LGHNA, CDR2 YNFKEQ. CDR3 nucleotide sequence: TGTGCCAGCAGCCAAGATCCCGGGGGTCGTATGGTAGGGGCCAACGTCCTGACTTTC. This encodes CASSQDPGGRMVGANVLTF.

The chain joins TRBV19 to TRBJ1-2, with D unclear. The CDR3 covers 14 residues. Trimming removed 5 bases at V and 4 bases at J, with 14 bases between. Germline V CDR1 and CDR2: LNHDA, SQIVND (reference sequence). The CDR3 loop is CASSVYPPFYGYTF. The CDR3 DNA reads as TGTGCCAGTAGTGTATACCCTCCTTTCTATGGCTACACCTTC.

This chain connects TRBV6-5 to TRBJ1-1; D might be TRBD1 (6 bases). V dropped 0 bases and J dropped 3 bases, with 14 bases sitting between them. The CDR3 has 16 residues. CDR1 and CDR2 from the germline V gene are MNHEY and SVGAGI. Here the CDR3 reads CASSYSQRKGDTEAFF. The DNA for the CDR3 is TGTGCCAGCAGTTACTCCCAGAGAAAGGGGGACACTGAAGCTTTCTTT.